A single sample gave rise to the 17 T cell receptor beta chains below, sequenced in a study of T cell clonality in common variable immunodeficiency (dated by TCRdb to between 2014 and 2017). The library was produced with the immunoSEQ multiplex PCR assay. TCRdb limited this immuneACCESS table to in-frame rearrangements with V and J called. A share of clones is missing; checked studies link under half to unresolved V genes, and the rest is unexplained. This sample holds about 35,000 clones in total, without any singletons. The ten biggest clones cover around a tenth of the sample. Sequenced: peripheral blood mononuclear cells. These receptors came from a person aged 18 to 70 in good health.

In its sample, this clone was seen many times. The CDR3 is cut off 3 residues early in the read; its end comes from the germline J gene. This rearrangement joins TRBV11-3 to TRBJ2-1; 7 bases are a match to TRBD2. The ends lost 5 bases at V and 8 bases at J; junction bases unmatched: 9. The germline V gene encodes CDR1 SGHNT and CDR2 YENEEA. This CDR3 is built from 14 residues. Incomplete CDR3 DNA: TGTGCCAGCAGCCCTAGCGGCTTTACGGATGAG. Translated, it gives CASSPSGFTDE. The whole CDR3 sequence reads CASSPSGFTDEQFF.

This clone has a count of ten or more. The sequenced part of the CDR3 DNA is TGTGCCAGCTCACCAAGCGATACGAGCACAGATACG. Translating it yields CASSPSDTSTDT. The CDR3 reads in full as CASSPSDTSTDTQYF. V usage is TRBV18 and J usage is TRBJ2-3; D call uncertain. The read comes to an end 3 residues before the CDR3 does, leaving the germline J gene to fill in the end. The germline gives CDR1 KGHSH, CDR2 LQKENI. Trimming removed 2 bases at V and 0 bases at J, with 9 bases between. The CDR3 has 15 residues.

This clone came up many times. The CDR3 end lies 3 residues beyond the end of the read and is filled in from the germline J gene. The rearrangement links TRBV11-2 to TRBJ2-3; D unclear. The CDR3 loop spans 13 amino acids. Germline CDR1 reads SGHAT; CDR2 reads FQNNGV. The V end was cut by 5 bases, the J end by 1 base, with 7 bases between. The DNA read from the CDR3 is TGTGCCAGCAGCCGCTACGGCACAGATACG. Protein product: CASSRYGTDT. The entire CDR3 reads CASSRYGTDTQYF.

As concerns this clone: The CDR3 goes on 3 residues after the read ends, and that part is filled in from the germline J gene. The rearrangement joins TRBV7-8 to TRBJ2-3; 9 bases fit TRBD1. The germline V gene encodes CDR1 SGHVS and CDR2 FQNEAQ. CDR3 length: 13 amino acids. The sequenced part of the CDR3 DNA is TGTGCCAGCAGCCGGGACAGGGTCAGGACG. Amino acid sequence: CASSRDRVRT. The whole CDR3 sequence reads CASSRDRVRTQYF.

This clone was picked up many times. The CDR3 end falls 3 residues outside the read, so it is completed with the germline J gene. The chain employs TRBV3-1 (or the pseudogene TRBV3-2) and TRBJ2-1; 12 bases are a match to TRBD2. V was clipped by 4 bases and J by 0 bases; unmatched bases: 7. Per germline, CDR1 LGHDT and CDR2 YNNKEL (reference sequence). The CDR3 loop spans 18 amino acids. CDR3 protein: CASSPGLAGASSYNEQFF. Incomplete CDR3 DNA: TGTGCCAGCAGCCCGGGACTAGCGGGCGCCAGCTCCTACAATGAG.

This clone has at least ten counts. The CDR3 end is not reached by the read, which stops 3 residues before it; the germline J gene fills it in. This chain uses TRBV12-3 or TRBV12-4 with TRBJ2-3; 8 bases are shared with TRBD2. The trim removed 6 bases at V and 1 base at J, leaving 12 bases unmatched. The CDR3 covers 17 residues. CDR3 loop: CASSIGHLAGGTDTQYF. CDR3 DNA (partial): TGTGCCAGCAGCATCGGGCACCTAGCGGGTGGCACAGATACG.

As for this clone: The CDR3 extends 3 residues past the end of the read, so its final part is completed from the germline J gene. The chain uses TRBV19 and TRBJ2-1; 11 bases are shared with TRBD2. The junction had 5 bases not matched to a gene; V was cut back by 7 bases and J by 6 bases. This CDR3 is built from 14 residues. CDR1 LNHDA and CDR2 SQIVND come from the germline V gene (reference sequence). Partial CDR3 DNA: TGTGCCAGTACCACCGGGACTAGCGGCAATGAG. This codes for CASTTGTSGNE. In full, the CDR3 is CASTTGTSGNEQFF. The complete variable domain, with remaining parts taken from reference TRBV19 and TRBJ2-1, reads DGGITQSPKYLFRKEGQNVTLSCEQNLNHDAMYWYRQDPGQGLRLIYYSQIVNDFQKGDIAEGYSVSREKKESFPLTVTSAQKNPTAFYLCASTTGTSGNEQFFGPGTRLTVL.

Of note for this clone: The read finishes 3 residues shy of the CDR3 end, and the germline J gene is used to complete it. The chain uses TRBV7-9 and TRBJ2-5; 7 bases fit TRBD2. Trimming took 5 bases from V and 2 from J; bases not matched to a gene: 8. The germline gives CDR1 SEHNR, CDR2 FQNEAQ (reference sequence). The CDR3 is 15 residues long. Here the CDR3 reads CASSPHPSGQETQYF. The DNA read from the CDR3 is TGTGCCAGCAGCCCCCACCCTAGCGGTCAAGAGACC. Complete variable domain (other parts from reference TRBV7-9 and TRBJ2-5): DTGVSQNPRHKITKRGQNVTFRCDPISEHNRLYWYRQTLGQGPEFLTYFQNEAQLEKSRLLSDRFSAERPKGSFSTLEIQRTEQGDSAMYLCASSPHPSGQETQYFGPGTRLLVL.

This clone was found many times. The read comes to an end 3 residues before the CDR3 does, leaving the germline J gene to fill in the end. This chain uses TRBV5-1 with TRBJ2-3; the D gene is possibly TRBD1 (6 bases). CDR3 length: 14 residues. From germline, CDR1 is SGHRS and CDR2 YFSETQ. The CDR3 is CASSSGDNQETQYF. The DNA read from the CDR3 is TGCGCCAGCAGCTCCGGGGACAACCAAGAGACG.

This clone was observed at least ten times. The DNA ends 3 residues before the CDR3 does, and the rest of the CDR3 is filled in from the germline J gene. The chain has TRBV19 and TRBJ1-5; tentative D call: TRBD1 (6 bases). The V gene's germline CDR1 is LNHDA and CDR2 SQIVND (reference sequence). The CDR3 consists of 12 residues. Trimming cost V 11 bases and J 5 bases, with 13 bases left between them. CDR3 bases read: TGTGCCCACCCGGGACAACATCAGCCC. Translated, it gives CAHPGQHQP. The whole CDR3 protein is CAHPGQHQPQHF.

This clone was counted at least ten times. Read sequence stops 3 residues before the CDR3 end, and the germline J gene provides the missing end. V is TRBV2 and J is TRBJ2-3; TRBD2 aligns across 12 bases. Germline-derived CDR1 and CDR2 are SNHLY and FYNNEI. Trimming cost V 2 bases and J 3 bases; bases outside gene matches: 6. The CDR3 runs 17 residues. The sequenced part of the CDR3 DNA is TGTGCCAGCAGTGAAATCCGGACTAGCGGGAAGACAGATACG. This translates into CASSEIRTSGKTDT. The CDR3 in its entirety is CASSEIRTSGKTDTQYF.

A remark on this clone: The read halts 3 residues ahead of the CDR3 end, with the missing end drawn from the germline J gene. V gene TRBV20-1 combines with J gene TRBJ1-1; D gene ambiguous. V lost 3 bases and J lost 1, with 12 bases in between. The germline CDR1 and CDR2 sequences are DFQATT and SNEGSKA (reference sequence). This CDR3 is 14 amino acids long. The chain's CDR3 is CSARPEAGNTEAFF. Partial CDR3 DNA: TGCAGTGCTAGGCCCGAAGCTGGGAACACTGAA.

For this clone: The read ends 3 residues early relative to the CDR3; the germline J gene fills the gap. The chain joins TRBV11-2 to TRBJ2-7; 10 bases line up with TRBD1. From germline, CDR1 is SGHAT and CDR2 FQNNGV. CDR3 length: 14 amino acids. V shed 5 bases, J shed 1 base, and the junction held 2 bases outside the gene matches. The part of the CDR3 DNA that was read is TGTGCCAGCAGCCCGGGACAGGGGTCCTACGAG. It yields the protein CASSPGQGSYE. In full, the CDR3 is CASSPGQGSYEQYF.

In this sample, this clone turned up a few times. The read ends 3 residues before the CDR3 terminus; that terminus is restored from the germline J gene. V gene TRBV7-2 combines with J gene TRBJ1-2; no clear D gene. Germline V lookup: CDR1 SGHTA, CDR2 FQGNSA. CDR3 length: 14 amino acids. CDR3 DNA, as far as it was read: TGTGCCAGCACACTTACCGGAGGGCCTCGCGAC. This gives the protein CASTLTGGPRD. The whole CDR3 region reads CASTLTGGPRDYTF.

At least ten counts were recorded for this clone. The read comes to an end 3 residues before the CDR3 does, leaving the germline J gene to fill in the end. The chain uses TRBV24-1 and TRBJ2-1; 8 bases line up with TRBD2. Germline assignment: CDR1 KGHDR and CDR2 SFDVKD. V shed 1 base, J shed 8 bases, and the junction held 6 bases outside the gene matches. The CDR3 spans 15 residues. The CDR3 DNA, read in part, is TGTGCCACCAGTGATTTTGATAGCGGGATGGATGAG. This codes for CATSDFDSGMDE. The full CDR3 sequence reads CATSDFDSGMDEQFF.

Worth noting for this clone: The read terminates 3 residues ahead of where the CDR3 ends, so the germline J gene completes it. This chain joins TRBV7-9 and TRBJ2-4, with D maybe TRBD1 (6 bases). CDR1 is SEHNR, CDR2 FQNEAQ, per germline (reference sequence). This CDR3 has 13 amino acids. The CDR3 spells CASSLDQTGGQYF. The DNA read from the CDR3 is TGTGCCAGCAGCTTGGATCAGACAGGCGGT. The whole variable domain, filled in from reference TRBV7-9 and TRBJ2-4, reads DTGVSQNPRHKITKRGQNVTFRCDPISEHNRLYWYRQTLGQGPEFLTYFQNEAQLEKSRLLSDRFSAERPKGSFSTLEIQRTEQGDSAMYLCASSLDQTGGQYFGAGTRLSVL.

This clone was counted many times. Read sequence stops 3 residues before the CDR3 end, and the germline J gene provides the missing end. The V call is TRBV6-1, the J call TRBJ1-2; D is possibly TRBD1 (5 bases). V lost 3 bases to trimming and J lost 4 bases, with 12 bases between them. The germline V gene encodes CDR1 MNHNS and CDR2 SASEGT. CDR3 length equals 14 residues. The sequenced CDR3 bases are TGTGCCAGCAGTGACGTGGGGCAGGGCTATGGC. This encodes CASSDVGQGYG. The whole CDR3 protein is CASSDVGQGYGYTF.